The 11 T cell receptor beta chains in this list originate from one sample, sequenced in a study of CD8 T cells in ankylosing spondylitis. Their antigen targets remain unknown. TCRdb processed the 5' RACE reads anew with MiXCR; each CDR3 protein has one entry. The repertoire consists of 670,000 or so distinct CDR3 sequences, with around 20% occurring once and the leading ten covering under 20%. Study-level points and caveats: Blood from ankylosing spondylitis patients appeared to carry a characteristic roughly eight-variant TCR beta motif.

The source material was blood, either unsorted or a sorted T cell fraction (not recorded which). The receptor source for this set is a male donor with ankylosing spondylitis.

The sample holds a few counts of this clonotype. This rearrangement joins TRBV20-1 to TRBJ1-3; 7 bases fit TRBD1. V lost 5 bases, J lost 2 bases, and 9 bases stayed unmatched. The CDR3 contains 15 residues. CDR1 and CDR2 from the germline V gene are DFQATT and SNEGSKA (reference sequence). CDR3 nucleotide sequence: TGCAGTGCTGCTAGGGACAGCGTCCCTGGAAACACCATATATTTT. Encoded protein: CSAARDSVPGNTIYF.

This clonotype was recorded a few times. The CDR3 region has the DNA TGTGCCATCACACCACAGGGGGCTAACACTGAAGCTTTCTTT. Translation: CAITPQGANTEAFF. The chain employs TRBV10-3 and TRBJ1-1; the match to TRBD1 covers 9 bases. J gave up 2 bases and V 7 bases, and 5 bases lay outside the gene matches. The CDR3 is 14 amino acids. Germline V gene sequence: CDR1 ENHRY, CDR2 SYGVKD.

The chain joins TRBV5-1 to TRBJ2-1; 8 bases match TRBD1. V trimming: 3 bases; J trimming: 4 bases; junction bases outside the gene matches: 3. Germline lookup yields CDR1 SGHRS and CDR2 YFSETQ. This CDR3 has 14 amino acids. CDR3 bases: TGCGCCAGCAGCTCGGGACAGGCTTACAATGAGCAGTTCTTC. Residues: CASSSGQAYNEQFF.

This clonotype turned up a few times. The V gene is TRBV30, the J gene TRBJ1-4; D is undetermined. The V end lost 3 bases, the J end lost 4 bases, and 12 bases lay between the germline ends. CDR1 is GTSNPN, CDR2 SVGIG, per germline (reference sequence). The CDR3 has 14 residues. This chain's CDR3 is CAWSATASNEKLFF. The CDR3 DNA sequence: TGTGCCTGGAGCGCTACAGCGAGTAATGAAAAACTGTTTTTT.

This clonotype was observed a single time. The CDR3 sequence is CASSPQAGGDGYTF. In DNA form, the CDR3 reads TGTGCCAGCTCACCACAGGCAGGGGGAGATGGCTACACCTTC. The chain has TRBV18 and TRBJ1-2, with 7 bases fitting TRBD1. The CDR3 spans 14 residues. Germline CDR1 KGHSH, CDR2 LQKENI. The J segment lost 6 bases and the V segment lost 1 base, leaving 5 bases of the junction unmatched. Looking up the rest from reference TRBV18 and TRBJ1-2 gives the full variable domain: NAGVMQNPRHLVRRRGQEARLRCSPMKGHSHVYWYRQLPEEGLKFMVYLQKENIIDESGMPKERFSAEFPKEGPSILRIQQVVRGDSAAYFCASSPQAGGDGYTFGSGTRLTVV.

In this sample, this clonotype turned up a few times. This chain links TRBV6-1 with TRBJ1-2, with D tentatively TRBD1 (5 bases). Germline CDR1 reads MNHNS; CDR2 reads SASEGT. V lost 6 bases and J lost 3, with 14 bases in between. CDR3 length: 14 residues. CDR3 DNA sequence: TGTGCCAGCAGCCCCGGCCGGGGGGACTATGGCTACACCTTC. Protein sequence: CASSPGRGDYGYTF.

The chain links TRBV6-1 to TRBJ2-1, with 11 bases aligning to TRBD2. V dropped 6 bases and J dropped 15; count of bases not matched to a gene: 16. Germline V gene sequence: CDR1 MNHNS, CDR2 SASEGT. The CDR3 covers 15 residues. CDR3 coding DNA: TGTGCCAGCAGCCTCGGGACTAGCGGAGCGCAGGTGCGGTTCTTC. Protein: CASSLGTSGAQVRFF.

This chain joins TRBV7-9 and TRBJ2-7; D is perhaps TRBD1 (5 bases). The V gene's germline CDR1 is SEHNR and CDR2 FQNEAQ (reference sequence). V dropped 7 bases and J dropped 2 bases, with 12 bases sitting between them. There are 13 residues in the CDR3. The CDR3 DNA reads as TGTGCCAGCATAGACAGTTACGCCTACGAGCAGTACTTC. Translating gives CASIDSYAYEQYF.

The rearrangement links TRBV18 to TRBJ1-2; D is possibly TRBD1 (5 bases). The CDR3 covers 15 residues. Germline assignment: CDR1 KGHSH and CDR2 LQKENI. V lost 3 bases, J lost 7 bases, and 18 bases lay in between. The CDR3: CASSPPEGLILGYTF. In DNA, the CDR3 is TGTGCCAGCTCACCCCCCGAGGGGCTTATTCTTGGCTACACCTTC.

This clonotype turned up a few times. The CDR3 loop reads CASSATGGETEAFF. CDR3 DNA sequence: TGTGCCAGCAGTGCCACAGGGGGCGAAACTGAAGCTTTCTTT. This chain links TRBV2 with TRBJ1-1, with 9 bases fitting TRBD1. J lost 5 bases, V lost 4 bases, and 5 bases had no gene match. Germline-derived CDR1 and CDR2 are SNHLY and FYNNEI. The CDR3 has 14 amino acids.

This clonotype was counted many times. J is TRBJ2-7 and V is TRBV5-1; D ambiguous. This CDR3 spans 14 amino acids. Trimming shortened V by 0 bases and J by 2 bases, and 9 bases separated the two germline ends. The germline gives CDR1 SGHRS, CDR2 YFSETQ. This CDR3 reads CASSLGSDTYEQYF. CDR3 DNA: TGCGCCAGCAGCTTGGGGTCAGATACCTACGAGCAGTACTTC.